This T cell receptor (beta chain) stems from a study of blood T cell repertoires in COVID-19. Trimming removed 10 bases at V and 0 bases at J, with 11 bases between. This CDR3 region has 13 residues. CDR1 is SGDLS and CDR2 is YYNGEE in the germline V gene. Libraries were prepared by immunoSEQ multiplex PCR; TCRdb keeps only in-frame clonotypes and omits some of them. This table has over 200,000 clones, just over 85% appearing once. The sequenced sample was peripheral blood. This receptor was identified in a man aged 30 to 39 who had recovered from COVID-19. This chain connects TRBV9 to TRBJ1-3; D is ambiguous. CDR3 DNA: TGTGCCTCCTCTTCTAGCTCTGGAAACACCATATATTTT. It encodes CASSSSSGNTIYF.